The clone carrying this T cell receptor beta chain was seen a handful of times. The same CDR3 can be traced to other DNA sequences in this sample. Clones were read by immunoSEQ multiplex PCR, and TCRdb kept only the in-frame ones, dropping some. The table lists millions of clones, roughly 94% of them singletons. The sample belongs to a study of shared clonotypes between healthy human individuals. Looked up from germline, CDR1 is DFQATT and CDR2 is SNEGSKA (reference sequence). V was pared by 3 bases and J by 3 bases, with 5 bases between. The CDR3 contains 11 residues. Specimen: naive CD4+ T cells sorted from blood. Sample subset: CD45RA+ positively selected. This chain uses TRBV20-1 with TRBJ2-5, with D perhaps matching TRBD2 (5 bases). This sequence was found in a man younger than 35 in good health. CDR3 DNA: TGCAGTGCTAGGAGGGAAGAGACCCAGTACTTC. Amino acids: CSARREETQYF.